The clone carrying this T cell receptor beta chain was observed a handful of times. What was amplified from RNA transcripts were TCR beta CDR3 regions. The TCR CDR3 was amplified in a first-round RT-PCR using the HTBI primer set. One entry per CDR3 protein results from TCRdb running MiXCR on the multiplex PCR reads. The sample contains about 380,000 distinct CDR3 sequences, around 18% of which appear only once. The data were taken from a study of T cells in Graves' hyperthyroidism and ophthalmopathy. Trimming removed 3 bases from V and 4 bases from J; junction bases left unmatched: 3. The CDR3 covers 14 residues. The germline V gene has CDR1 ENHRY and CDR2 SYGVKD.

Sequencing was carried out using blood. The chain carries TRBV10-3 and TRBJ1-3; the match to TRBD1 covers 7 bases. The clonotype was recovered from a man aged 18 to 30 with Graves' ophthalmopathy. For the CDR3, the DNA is TGTGCCATCAGTGAAACGGACAGGGGAAACACCATATATTTT. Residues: CAISETDRGNTIYF.